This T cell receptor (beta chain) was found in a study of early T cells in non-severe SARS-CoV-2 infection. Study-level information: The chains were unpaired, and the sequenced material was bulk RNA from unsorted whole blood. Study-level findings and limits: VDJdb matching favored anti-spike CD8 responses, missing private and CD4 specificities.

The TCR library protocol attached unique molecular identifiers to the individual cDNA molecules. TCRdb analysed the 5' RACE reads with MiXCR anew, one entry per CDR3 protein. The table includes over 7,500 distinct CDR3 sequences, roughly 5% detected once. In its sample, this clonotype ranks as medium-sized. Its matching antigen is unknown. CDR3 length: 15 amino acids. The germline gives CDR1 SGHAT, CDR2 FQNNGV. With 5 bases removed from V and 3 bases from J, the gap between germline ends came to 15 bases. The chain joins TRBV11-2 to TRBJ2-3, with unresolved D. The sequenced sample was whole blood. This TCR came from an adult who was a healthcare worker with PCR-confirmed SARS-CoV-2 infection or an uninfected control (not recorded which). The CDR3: CASSTDGLRTDTQYF. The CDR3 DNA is TGTGCCAGCAGCACGGACGGGCTCCGGACAGATACGCAGTATTTT. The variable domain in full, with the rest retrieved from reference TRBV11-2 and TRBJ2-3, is EAGVAQSPRYKIIEKRQSVAFWCNPISGHATLYWYQQILGQGPKLLIQFQNNGVVDDSQLPKDRFSAERLKGVDSTLKIQPAKLEDSAVYLCASSTDGLRTDTQYFGPGTRLTVL.